Below are 20 T cell receptor beta chains sequenced from a single sample in a study of control samples from healthy donors and cancer patients. Sequencing used immunoSEQ multiplex PCR; TCRdb keeps in-frame clones, though not all of them. The table has fewer than 60,000 clones, 95% seen once; the top ten hold 2.4%. Material: blood. The receptors originated from a man aged 25-40 years in good health.

The chain is built from TRBV19 and TRBJ1-4; TRBD1 matches 10 bases. The CDR3 covers 14 residues. Per germline, CDR1 LNHDA and CDR2 SQIVND (reference sequence). V lost 5 bases to trimming and J lost 5 bases; unmatched junction nucleotides: 2. DNA for the CDR3: TGTGCCAGTAGTCCGGGACAGGGGAATGAAAAACTGTTTTTT. It is translated as CASSPGQGNEKLFF.

This chain connects TRBV27 to TRBJ2-1; 14 bases agree with TRBD2. The germline CDR1 and CDR2 sequences are MNHEY and SMNVEV (reference sequence). The trim removed 2 bases at V and 6 bases at J, leaving 6 bases unmatched. The CDR3 contains 17 residues. Here the CDR3 reads CASSLPPGLAGVNEQFF. The CDR3 DNA sequence: TGTGCCAGCAGTTTACCCCCGGGACTAGCGGGAGTCAATGAGCAGTTCTTC.

The chain is built from TRBV27 and TRBJ2-5; 7 bases are a match to TRBD1. After removal of 10 bases from V and 1 base from J, the junction contained 12 bases not matched to a gene. This CDR3 region has 15 residues. Germline values: CDR1 MNHEY, CDR2 SMNVEV (reference sequence). Written as DNA, the CDR3 is TGTGCCACCGCTGCCCGAAGGGACAGCCAAGAGACCCAGTACTTC. The encoded protein is CATAARRDSQETQYF.

On this clone: The identical CDR3 is also encoded by other nucleotide sequences in the sample. The gene calls are TRBV2 and TRBJ1-1; 8 nucleotides align to TRBD1. Germline V lookup: CDR1 SNHLY, CDR2 FYNNEI. Trimming removed 2 bases from V and 5 bases from J; junction bases left unmatched: 4. The CDR3 extends over 14 amino acids. The chain's CDR3 is CASSERNRGTEAFF. The DNA of the CDR3 is TGTGCCAGCAGTGAAAGGAACAGGGGGACTGAAGCTTTCTTT.

The chain carries TRBV5-6 and TRBJ2-2; maybe TRBD2 (6 bases). Per germline, CDR1 SGHDT and CDR2 YYEEEE. This CDR3 is 16 amino acids long. Trimming removed 2 bases at V and 0 bases at J, with 11 bases between. CDR3 nucleotide sequence: TGTGCCAGCAGCTTAGAAGCGGGCGCGAACACCGGGGAGCTGTTTTTT. Translating gives CASSLEAGANTGELFF.

V and J are TRBV7-9 and TRBJ2-5; no clear D gene. CDR1 is SEHNR and CDR2 is FQNEAQ in the germline V gene (reference sequence). This CDR3 is 16 amino acids long. The germline V and J ends were trimmed by 1 base and 5 bases, with 17 bases remaining between them. CDR3 coding DNA: TGTGCCAGCAGCTTAGTTCGGTCCGCGACTTTTGAGACCCAGTACTTC. This encodes CASSLVRSATFETQYF.

The rearrangement uses TRBV4-1 and TRBJ1-3, with TRBD1 as a possible D gene (5 bases). This CDR3 is 15 amino acids long. Germline CDR1 MGHRA, CDR2 YSYEKL. V was pared by 4 bases and J by 0 bases, with 10 bases between. The chain's CDR3 is CASSPGPLSGNTIYF. In DNA, the CDR3 is TGCGCCAGCAGCCCGGGACCGCTCTCTGGAAACACCATATATTTT.

V usage is TRBV2 and J usage is TRBJ1-5; D may be TRBD1 (5 bases). The CDR3 length is 13 residues. V lost 5 bases and J lost 6, with 11 bases in between. The germline CDR1 and CDR2 sequences are SNHLY and FYNNEI. The CDR3 coding sequence is TGTGCCAGCAGTACCGGGGGGTCTCAGCCCCAGCATTTT. Amino acid sequence: CASSTGGSQPQHF. Full variable domain (remainder filled in from reference TRBV2 and TRBJ1-5): EPEVTQTPSHQVTQMGQEVILRCVPISNHLYFYWYRQILGQKVEFLVSFYNNEISEKSEIFDDQFSVERPDGSNFTLKIRSTKLEDSAMYFCASSTGGSQPQHFGDGTRLSIL.

The CDR3 sequence: CSGRDTSYEQYF. Written as DNA, the CDR3 is TGCAGCGGCCGGGACACCTCCTACGAGCAGTACTTC. V usage is TRBV29-1 and J usage is TRBJ2-7; possible D gene TRBD1, 6 bases. Germline lookup yields CDR1 SQVTM and CDR2 ANQGSEA. V lost 7 bases to trimming and J lost 0 bases, with 10 bases between them. The CDR3 runs to 12 residues.

V gene TRBV7-9 combines with J gene TRBJ2-7; 10 bases fit TRBD2. The CDR3 runs 16 residues. CDR1 is SEHNR and CDR2 is FQNEAQ in the germline V gene (reference sequence). J lost 2 bases, V lost 5 bases, and 9 bases had no gene match. CDR3 in amino acids: CASSPFSGRNPYEQYF. The CDR3 bases are TGTGCCAGCAGCCCTTTTAGCGGGAGGAACCCCTACGAGCAGTACTTC.

This clone was detected only once. V is TRBV27 and J is TRBJ1-1; a weak D match, TRBD1 (5 bases). The ends were cut back, 2 bases at V and 8 bases at J, with 18 bases in the middle. This CDR3 is built from 15 residues. Germline lookup yields CDR1 MNHEY and CDR2 SMNVEV (reference sequence). The CDR3 nucleotides read TGTGCCAGCAGTTTAAATTGGGGTCGGGGGACGGAAGCTTTCTTT. It yields the protein CASSLNWGRGTEAFF.

The chain uses TRBV5-4 and TRBJ2-5; TRBD1 matches at 8 bases. The trim removed 3 bases at V and 4 bases at J, leaving 8 bases unmatched. Per germline, CDR1 SGHNT and CDR2 YYREEE (reference sequence). The CDR3 consists of 15 residues. Written as DNA, the CDR3 is TGTGCCAGCAGCTCCCCAGGGGGCAATAGAGAGACCCAGTACTTC. Amino acid sequence: CASSSPGGNRETQYF.

Only a few counts were recorded for this clone. The rearrangement links TRBV7-2 to TRBJ1-3, with 8 bases aligning to TRBD1. J was trimmed by 2 bases and V by 7 bases; bases with no gene match: 4. The germline gives CDR1 SGHTA, CDR2 FQGNSA. This CDR3 comprises 14 residues. The CDR3 region has the DNA TGTGCCAGCAACGCACAGGGGGCTGGAAACACCATATATTTT. Its translation is CASNAQGAGNTIYF.

The chain uses TRBV6-5 and TRBJ1-1; D is ambiguous. The CDR3 has 15 residues. V was cut by 7 bases and J by 2 bases, with 17 bases left in between. From germline, CDR1 is MNHEY and CDR2 SVGAGI. DNA of the CDR3: TGTGCCAGCATCCGAACCCGACGGGCCAACACTGAAGCTTTCTTT. Translated, it gives CASIRTRRANTEAFF.

The rearrangement joins TRBV5-1 to TRBJ2-2; the D gene is possibly TRBD1 (6 bases). Germline V gene data show CDR1 as SGHRS and CDR2 as YFSETQ. CDR3 length: 16 residues. V lost 0 bases, J lost 2 bases, and 11 bases lay in between. The DNA for the CDR3 is TGCGCCAGCAGCTTGGTCACAGGGAGCAACACCGGGGAGCTGTTTTTT. It encodes CASSLVTGSNTGELFF.

V gene TRBV30 combines with J gene TRBJ1-2, with D possibly matching TRBD1 (5 bases). The CDR3 spans 12 residues. Trimming stripped 3 bases from V and 7 bases from J, with 12 bases between. Germline loops: CDR1 GTSNPN, CDR2 SVGIG (reference sequence). CDR3 region: CAWRGEFGGYTF. The CDR3 nucleotides are TGTGCCTGGAGGGGGGAGTTTGGTGGCTACACCTTC. The full variable domain, in which reference TRBV30 and TRBJ1-2 provide the parts outside the CDR3, is SQTIHQWPATLVQPVGSPLSLECTVEGTSNPNLYWYRQAAGRGLQLLFYSVGIGQISSEVPQNLSASRPQDRQFILSSKKLLLSDSGFYLCAWRGEFGGYTFGSGTRLTVV.

The chain recombines TRBV11-2 with TRBJ2-5; 10 bases are shared with TRBD2. Germline V gene sequence: CDR1 SGHAT, CDR2 FQNNGV. The CDR3 is 15 amino acids. V dropped 7 bases and J dropped 4; count of bases not matched to a gene: 9. The DNA of the CDR3 is TGTGCCAGCACCTCGCCGGGACTAGCGCTAGAGACCCAGTACTTC. This codes for CASTSPGLALETQYF.

The gene calls are TRBV24-1 and TRBJ1-2; weak D call: TRBD1 (5 bases). Germline CDR1 KGHDR, CDR2 SFDVKD. The CDR3 runs to 13 residues. V shed 4 bases and J shed 4 bases, with 9 bases lying between them. The CDR3 bases are TGTGCCACCAGTGACCGAGGGGCCTATGGCTACACCTTC. It encodes CATSDRGAYGYTF.

This chain links TRBV27 with TRBJ2-1; either TRBD1 or TRBD2 may fit D (5 bases each). The CDR3 contains 14 residues. The V and J ends lost 6 bases and 2 bases respectively, with 11 bases between them. Germline-derived CDR1 and CDR2 are MNHEY and SMNVEV (reference sequence). The CDR3 DNA follows: TGTGCCAGCAGCCGGGACGCAGCCTACAATGAGCAGTTCTTC. Amino acid sequence: CASSRDAAYNEQFF.

The chain uses TRBV18 and TRBJ2-5; no definite D call. The germline V gene has CDR1 KGHSH and CDR2 LQKENI. Trimming removed 2 bases from V and 4 bases from J, with 5 bases in between. The CDR3 consists of 12 residues. CDR3 residues: CASSPEPETQYF. The CDR3 DNA is TGTGCCAGCTCACCAGAGCCAGAGACCCAGTACTTC.